The entry below describes one TCR beta chain. Antigen: not known. This may be a read error, as it is one base from a much larger clone. Trimming took 3 bases from V and 6 from J; bases not matched to a gene: 7. CDR3 length: 14 amino acids. Per germline, CDR1 SNHLY and CDR2 FYNNEI. A roughly 9.3 ml volume of fresh peripheral blood provided the PBMCs. The sample belongs to a study of T cells in Graves' hyperthyroidism and ophthalmopathy. Overall study: Peripheral blood was drawn at first diagnosis, prior to all treatment.

The source material, RNA transcripts, was used to amplify TCR beta CDR3 regions. The TCR CDR3 first-round RT-PCR relied on the HTBI primer set. TCRdb re-called the multiplex PCR reads with MiXCR, one entry per CDR3 protein. The sample holds 450,000 to 650,000 distinct CDR3 sequences, 14% seen once. General observations from the study: Researchers report that a 13 V-J model separated ophthalmopathy from stable hyperthyroidism. Most expanded thyroid clonotypes above 0.001 also appeared in blood.

The TCR sequence derives from a woman between 18 and 30 years old with Graves' ophthalmopathy. The V and J genes are TRBV2 and TRBJ1-2; 7 bases align to TRBD1. The sequencing sample was made of blood. CDR3: CASSDSGTVHGYTF. CDR3 DNA sequence: TGTGCCAGCAGTGATTCCGGGACAGTACATGGCTACACCTTC.